The rows below give T cell receptor beta chains drawn from one sample of a study of human T cells and chemical hapten exposure. From the RACE reads, TCRdb called clonotypes with MiXCR, one entry per CDR3 protein. The sample yields around 100,000 distinct CDR3 sequences, roughly 11% seen once. The input for sequencing was whole blood, taken in connection with sensitization to the hapten diphenylcyclopropenone (DPC). The receptors were gathered from a woman in her 40s with alopecia areata. Some clones in this sample may be carry-over from other donors' samples. The CDR3 runs from the conserved cysteine through the conserved F or W. The size entry is marked missing in some rows and otherwise reads once, few, many or a size class.

clone size	J gene	V gene	CDR3 protein
few	TRBJ2-7	TRBV7-3	CASSCSGTSINEQYF
few	TRBJ1-2	TRBV28	CASSKGRAGGYTF
-	TRBJ1-4	TRBV12-3/TRBV12-4	CASSSPKDRGAWSEKLFF
many	TRBJ2-1	TRBV3-1	CASSQGVASGDNEQFF
few	TRBJ2-5	TRBV30	CAWRGGEETQYF
few	TRBJ2-7	TRBV5-1	CASSPGRVREQYF
-	TRBJ2-2	TRBV7-3	CASSPRTSGGELFF
many	TRBJ1-1	TRBV20-1	CSVTTDLMNTEAFF
-	TRBJ1-5	TRBV20-1	CSARDLEGAVGQPQHF
many	TRBJ1-5	TRBV6-2/TRBV6-3	CASSWQSNQPQHF
few	TRBJ1-5	TRBV4-3	CASSQDDGLNQPQHF
many	TRBJ2-3	TRBV29-1	CSVEEYGGADTQYF
many	TRBJ2-6	TRBV2	CASSPRGGPGANVLTF
many	TRBJ2-2	TRBV7-2	CASSLTAGGNLKAGELFF
-	TRBJ2-1	TRBV20-1	CSRIAGGRYNEQFF
few	TRBJ2-7	TRBV6-8	CASSYGWYF
many	TRBJ2-5	TRBV29-1	CSVESGETQYF
few	TRBJ2-1	TRBV6-2/TRBV6-3	CASILRGNSYNEQFF
many	TRBJ1-5	TRBV2	CASREYYSNQPQHF
-	TRBJ2-1	TRBV27	CASSPRTSGSSDEQFF
many	TRBJ1-4	TRBV3-1	CASSQWVGSHNEKLFF
many	TRBJ1-5	TRBV14	CASSRDSNQPQHF
few	TRBJ1-5	TRBV28	CASSLSLGDSQPQHF
many	TRBJ1-2	TRBV4-3	CASSKTGGGGYTF
many	TRBJ2-7	TRBV20-1	CSARRAGGPGEQYF
many	TRBJ1-2	TRBV12-3/TRBV12-4	CASSLWGGGTNYGYTF
many	TRBJ1-5	TRBV28	CASRLTRGANQPQHF
-	TRBJ1-2	TRBV7-2	CASSLGSQGPTF
-	TRBJ2-1	TRBV11-2	CASSPPGRLNNEQFF
many	TRBJ2-3	TRBV7-9	CASSSRVWDTQYF
many	TRBJ2-4	TRBV12-3/TRBV12-4	CASRPGSDKNIQYF
many	TRBJ2-5	TRBV12-3/TRBV12-4	CASSLGLAEETQYF
many	TRBJ1-1	TRBV7-2	CASSSQPKVGTEAFF
-	TRBJ2-1	TRBV20-1	CSGTGFPHNEQFF
few	TRBJ1-1	TRBV30	CAWKISRNTEAFF
few	TRBJ1-2	TRBV28	CASGSVGTGNYGYTF
few	TRBJ1-4	TRBV6-6	CASSPGQGTTNEKLFF
-	TRBJ2-3	TRBV7-8	CASSRAGLTGSDTQYF
many	TRBJ1-1	TRBV28	CASRRTEAFF
-	TRBJ2-1	TRBV7-8	CASSLSRLAGLRSYNEQFF
many	TRBJ2-1	TRBV11-2	CASSLQRETYSPTFNEQFF
many	TRBJ1-5	TRBV2	CASSEGQHNQPQHF
-	TRBJ1-2	TRBV6-5	CASTEGVNYGYTF
many	TRBJ2-1	TRBV6-2/TRBV6-3	CASSYSSSGGYNEQFF
-	TRBJ2-7	TRBV4-3	CASSQDWGGISYELYF
few	TRBJ1-3	TRBV6-6	CASSYSGPDSGNTIYF
few	TRBJ2-7	TRBV7-2	CASSFRGQFYEQYF
many	TRBJ2-6	TRBV6-2/TRBV6-3	CASIDSGANVLTF
-	TRBJ2-1	TRBV11-2	CASRVSGNSYNEQFF
-	TRBJ2-1	TRBV12-3/TRBV12-4	CASSPDFGEQFF
many	TRBJ1-5	TRBV2	CASSDGADYSNQPQHF